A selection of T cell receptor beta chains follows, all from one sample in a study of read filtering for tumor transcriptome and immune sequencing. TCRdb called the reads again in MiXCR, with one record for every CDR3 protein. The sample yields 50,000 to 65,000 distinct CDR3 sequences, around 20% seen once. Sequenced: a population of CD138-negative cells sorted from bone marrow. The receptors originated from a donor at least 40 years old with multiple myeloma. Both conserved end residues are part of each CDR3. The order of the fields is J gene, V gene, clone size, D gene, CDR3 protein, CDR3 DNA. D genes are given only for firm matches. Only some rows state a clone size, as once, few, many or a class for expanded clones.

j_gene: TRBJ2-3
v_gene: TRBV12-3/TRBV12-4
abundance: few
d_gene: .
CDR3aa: CASSTGQIHTQYF
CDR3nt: TGTGCCAGCAGCACGGGACAAATCCATACGCAGTATTTT

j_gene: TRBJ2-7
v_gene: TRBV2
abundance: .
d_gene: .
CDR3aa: CASGDSSSYEQYF
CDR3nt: TGTGCCAGCGGTGACAGCAGCTCCTACGAGCAGTACTTC

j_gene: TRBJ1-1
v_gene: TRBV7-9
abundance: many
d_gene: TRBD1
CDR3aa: CASRRAGTGYNTEAFF
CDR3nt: TGTGCCAGCAGACGGGCCGGGACAGGATACAACACTGAAGCTTTCTTT

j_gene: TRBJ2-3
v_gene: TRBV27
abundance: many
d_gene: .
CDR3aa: CASSLGASTDTQYF
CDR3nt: TGTGCCAGCAGTTTAGGGGCTAGCACAGATACGCAGTATTTT

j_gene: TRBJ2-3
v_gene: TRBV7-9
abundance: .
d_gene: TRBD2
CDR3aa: CASSFEGLATSTDTQYF
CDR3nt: TGTGCCAGCAGCTTCGAGGGACTAGCGACTAGCACAGATACGCAGTATTTT

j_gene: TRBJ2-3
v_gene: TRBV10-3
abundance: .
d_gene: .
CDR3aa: CAIRGAGPDTQYF
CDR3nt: TGTGCCATCAGAGGTGCAGGGCCAGATACGCAGTATTTT

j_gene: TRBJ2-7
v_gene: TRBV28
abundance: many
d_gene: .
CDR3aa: CATFSPGHIYEQYF
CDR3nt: TGTGCCACCTTCTCCCCGGGACACATCTACGAGCAGTACTTC

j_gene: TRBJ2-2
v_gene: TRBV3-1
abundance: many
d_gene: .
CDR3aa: CASSHGRGGELFF
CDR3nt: TGTGCCAGCAGCCATGGCCGCGGCGGGGAGCTGTTTTTT

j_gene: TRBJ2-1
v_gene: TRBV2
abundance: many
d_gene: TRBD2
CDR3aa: CASSDIAGGPRQFF
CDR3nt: TGTGCCAGCAGTGACATAGCGGGAGGGCCTCGGCAGTTCTTC

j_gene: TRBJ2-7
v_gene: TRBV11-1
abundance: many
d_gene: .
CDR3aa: CASSFDDGGYTLYYEQYF
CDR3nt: TGTGCCAGCAGCTTTGATGATGGGGGCTATACACTTTACTACGAGCAGTACTTC

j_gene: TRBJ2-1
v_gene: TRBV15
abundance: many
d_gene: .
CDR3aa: CATSRGDGIYNEQFF
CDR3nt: TGTGCCACCAGCCGAGGGGACGGGATCTACAATGAGCAGTTCTTC

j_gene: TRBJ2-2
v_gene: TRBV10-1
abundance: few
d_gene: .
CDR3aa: CASSAGQFTGELFF
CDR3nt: TGCGCCAGCAGCGCAGGGCAATTCACCGGGGAGCTGTTTTTT

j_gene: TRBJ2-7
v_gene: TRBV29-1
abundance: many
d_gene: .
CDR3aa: CSVEQSYEQYF
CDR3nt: TGCAGCGTTGAACAATCCTACGAGCAGTACTTC

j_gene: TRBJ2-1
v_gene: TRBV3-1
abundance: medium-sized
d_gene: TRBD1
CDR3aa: CASSQPGQGENEQFF
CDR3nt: TGTGCCAGCAGCCAACCGGGACAGGGGGAGAATGAGCAGTTCTTC

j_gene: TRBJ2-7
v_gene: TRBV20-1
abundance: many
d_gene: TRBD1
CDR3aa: CSAHAGTGNREQYF
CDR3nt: TGCAGTGCTCACGCCGGGACAGGGAATCGCGAGCAGTACTTC

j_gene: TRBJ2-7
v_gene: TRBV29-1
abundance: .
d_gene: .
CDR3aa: CNVLVSSYEQYF
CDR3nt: TGCAACGTTCTAGTTTCGTCCTACGAGCAGTACTTC

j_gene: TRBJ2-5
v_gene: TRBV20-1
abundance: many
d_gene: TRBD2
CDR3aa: CSGGGREETQYF
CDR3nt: TGCAGTGGGGGCGGGAGGGAAGAGACCCAGTACTTC

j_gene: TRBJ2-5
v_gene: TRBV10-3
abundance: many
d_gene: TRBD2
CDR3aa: CAISGPRNLAGQETQYF
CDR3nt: TGTGCCATCAGTGGGCCCAGAAATTTAGCGGGACAAGAGACCCAGTACTTC

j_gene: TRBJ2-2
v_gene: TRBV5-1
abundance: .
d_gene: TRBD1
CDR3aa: CASSDGTGNTGELFF
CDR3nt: TGCGCCAGCAGCGATGGGACAGGGAACACCGGGGAGCTGTTTTTT

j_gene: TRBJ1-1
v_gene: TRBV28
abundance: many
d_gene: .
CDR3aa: CASSPPGAGTEAFF
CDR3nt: TGTGCCAGCAGCCCGCCTGGGGCGGGAACTGAAGCTTTCTTT

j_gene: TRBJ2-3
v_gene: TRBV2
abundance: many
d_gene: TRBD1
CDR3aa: CASRSYGQGEDTQYF
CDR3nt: TGTGCCAGCAGAAGTTATGGACAGGGTGAAGATACGCAGTATTTT

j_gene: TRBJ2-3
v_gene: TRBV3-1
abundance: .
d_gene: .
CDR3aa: CASSQEGLAGGVPDTQYF
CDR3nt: TGTGCCAGCAGCCAAGAAGGACTCGCGGGTGGGGTTCCAGATACGCAGTATTTT

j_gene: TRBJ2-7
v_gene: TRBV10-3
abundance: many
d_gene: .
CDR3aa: CAISPRQPASSYEQYF
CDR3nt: TGTGCCATCAGTCCTCGACAGCCAGCGAGCTCCTACGAGCAGTACTTC

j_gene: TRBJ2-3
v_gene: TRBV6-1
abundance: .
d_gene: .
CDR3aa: CASSPQSRLSDTRYF
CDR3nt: TGTGCCAGCAGTCCTCAAAGTCGGCTCTCGGATACGCGGTATTTT

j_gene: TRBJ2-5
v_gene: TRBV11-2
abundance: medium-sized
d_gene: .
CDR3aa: CASSLDIGDSETQYF
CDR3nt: TGTGCCAGCAGCTTAGATATTGGCGACTCAGAGACCCAGTACTTC

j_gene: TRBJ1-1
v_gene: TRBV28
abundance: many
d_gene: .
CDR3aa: CASSSVPGGAFF
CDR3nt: TGTGCCAGCAGTTCGGTTCCCGGTGGAGCTTTCTTT

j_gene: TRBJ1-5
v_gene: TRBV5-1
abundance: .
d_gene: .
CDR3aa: CASSPLGGSSQPQHF
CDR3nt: TGCGCCAGCAGCCCCCTGGGGGGGAGCAGTCAGCCCCAGCATTTT

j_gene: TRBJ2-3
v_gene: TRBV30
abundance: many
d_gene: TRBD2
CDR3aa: CAWSGGRTDTQYF
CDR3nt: TGTGCCTGGAGCGGGGGGAGGACAGATACGCAGTATTTT

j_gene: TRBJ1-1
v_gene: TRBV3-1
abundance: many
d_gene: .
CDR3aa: CASSHPRGSTTEAFF
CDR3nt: TGTGCCAGCAGCCACCCCAGGGGCTCCACGACTGAAGCTTTCTTT

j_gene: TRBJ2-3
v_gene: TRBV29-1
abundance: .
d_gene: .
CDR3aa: CSVELPTDTQYF
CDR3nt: TGCAGCGTAGAACTCCCTACAGATACGCAGTATTTT

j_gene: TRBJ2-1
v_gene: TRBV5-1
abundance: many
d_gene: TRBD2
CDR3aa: CASSAGTSGGPNEQFF
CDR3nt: TGCGCCAGCAGCGCCGGGACTAGCGGGGGCCCTAATGAGCAGTTCTTC

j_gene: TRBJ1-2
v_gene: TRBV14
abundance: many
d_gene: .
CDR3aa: CASSQDLVEGYTF
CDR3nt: TGTGCCAGCAGCCAAGATCTTGTCGAGGGCTACACCTTC

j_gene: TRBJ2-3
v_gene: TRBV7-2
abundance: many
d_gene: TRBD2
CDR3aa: CASSAGAGGGLGTDTQYF
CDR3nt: TGTGCCAGCAGCGCAGGAGCGGGAGGTGGACTAGGGACAGATACGCAGTATTTT

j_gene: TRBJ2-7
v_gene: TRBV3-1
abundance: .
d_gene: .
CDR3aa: CASSQGTSGTYEQHF
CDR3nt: TGTGCCAGCAGCCAAGGCACCAGCGGTACCTACGAGCAGCACTTC

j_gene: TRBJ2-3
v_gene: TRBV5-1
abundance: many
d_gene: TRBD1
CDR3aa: CASSLAGTGGTDTQYF
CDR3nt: TGCGCCAGCAGCTTGGCCGGGACAGGGGGCACAGATACGCAGTATTTT

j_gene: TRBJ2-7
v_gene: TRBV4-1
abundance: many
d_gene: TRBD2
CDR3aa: CASSPGGPYEQYF
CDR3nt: TGCGCCAGCAGCCCGGGAGGCCCCTACGAGCAGTACTTC

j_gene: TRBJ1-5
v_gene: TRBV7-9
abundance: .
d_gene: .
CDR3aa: CASSQATGYQPQHF
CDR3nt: TGTGCCAGCAGCCAGGCCACAGGGTATCAGCCCCAGCATTTT

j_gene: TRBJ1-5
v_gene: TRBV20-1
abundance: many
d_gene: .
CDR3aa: CSARDLGGQPQHF
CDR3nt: TGCAGTGCTAGAGACCTGGGAGGACAGCCCCAGCATTTT

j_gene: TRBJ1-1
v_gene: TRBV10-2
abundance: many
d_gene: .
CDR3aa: CASSESIGGAAFF
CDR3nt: TGCGCCAGCAGTGAGTCGATAGGGGGGGCAGCTTTCTTT

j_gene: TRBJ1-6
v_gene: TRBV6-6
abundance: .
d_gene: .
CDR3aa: CASSPLGQVGNSPLHF
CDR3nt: TGTGCCAGCAGCCCACTCGGGCAGGTCGGAAATTCACCCCTCCACTTT

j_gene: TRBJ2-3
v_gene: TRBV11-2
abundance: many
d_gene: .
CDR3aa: CASSLASGEDTQYF
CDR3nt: TGTGCCAGCAGCTTAGCTTCCGGGGAAGATACGCAGTATTTT

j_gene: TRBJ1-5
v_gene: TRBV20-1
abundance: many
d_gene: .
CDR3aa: CSASGPWKGREGQHF
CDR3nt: TGCAGTGCTAGTGGCCCTTGGAAGGGCCGTGAGGGCCAGCATTTT

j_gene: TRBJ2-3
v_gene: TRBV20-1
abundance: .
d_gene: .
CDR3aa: CSASLAASPDTQYF
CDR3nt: TGCAGTGCTAGTTTGGCCGCGAGTCCAGATACGCAGTATTTT

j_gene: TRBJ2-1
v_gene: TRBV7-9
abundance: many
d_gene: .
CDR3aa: CASSLKPGQRNNEQFF
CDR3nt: TGTGCCAGCAGCTTAAAGCCCGGACAGAGAAACAATGAGCAGTTCTTC

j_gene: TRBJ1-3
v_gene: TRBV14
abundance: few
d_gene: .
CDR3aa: CASSQRKGNPSGNTIYF
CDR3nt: TGTGCCAGCAGCCAACGTAAAGGAAATCCCTCTGGAAACACCATATATTTT

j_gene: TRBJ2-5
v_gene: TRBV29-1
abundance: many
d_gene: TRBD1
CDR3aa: CSVSTGGAGETQYF
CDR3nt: TGCAGCGTTAGCACAGGGGGCGCGGGGGAGACCCAGTACTTC

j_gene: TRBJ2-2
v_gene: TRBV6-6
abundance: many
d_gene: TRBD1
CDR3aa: CASSYWADRSNTGELFF
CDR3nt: TGTGCCAGCAGTTACTGGGCGGACAGGTCGAACACCGGGGAGCTGTTTTTT

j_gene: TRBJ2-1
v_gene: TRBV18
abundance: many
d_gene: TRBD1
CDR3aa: CASSSPLDRVRNNEQFF
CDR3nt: TGTGCCAGCTCATCACCCTTGGACAGGGTCCGAAACAATGAGCAGTTCTTC

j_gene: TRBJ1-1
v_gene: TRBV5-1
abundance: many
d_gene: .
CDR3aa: CATRDEVNTEAFF
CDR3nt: TGCGCCACCCGGGACGAGGTGAACACTGAAGCTTTCTTT

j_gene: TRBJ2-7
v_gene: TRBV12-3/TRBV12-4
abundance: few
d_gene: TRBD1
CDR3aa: CASSQAGTGAYEQYF
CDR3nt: TGTGCCAGCAGCCAGGCCGGGACAGGGGCCTACGAGCAGTACTTC

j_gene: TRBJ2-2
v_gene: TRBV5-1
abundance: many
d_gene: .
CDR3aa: CASSLAGGAGGGELFF
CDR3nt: TGCGCCAGCAGCTTGGCCGGGGGAGCGGGCGGCGGGGAGCTGTTTTTT

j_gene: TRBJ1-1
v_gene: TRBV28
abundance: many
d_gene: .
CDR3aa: CASSRRLNTEAFF
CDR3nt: TGTGCCAGCAGTCGTCGGTTGAACACTGAAGCTTTCTTT

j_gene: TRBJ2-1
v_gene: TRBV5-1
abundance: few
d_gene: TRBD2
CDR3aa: CASSLAGGRSYNEQFF
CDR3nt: TGCGCCAGCAGCTTGGCTGGCGGGAGGTCCTACAATGAGCAGTTCTTC

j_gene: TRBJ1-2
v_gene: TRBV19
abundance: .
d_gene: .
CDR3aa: CASSTTGYGYTF
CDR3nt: TGTGCCAGTAGTACGACAGGCTATGGCTACACCTTC

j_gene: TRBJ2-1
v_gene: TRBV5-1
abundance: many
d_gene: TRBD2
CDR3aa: CASSVGTSRNNEQFF
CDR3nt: TGCGCCAGCAGCGTCGGGACTAGCCGTAACAATGAGCAGTTCTTC

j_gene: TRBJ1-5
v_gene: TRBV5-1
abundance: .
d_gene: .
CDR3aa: CASSPGTPGVPSNQPQHF
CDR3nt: TGCGCCAGCAGTCCAGGGACCCCAGGGGTCCCCAGCAATCAGCCCCAGCATTTT

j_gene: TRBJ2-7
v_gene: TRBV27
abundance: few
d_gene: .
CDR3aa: CASSRYSREPTYEQYF
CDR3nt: TGTGCCAGCAGTAGATACTCCAGGGAACCGACATACGAGCAGTACTTC

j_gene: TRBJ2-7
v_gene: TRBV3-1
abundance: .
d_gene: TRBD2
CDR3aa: CASSRRTSGSYEQYF
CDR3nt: TGTGCCAGCAGCCGCCGGACTAGCGGTTCCTACGAGCAGTACTTC

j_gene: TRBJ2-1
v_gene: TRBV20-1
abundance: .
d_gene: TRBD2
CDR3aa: CSVPTGTSNEQFF
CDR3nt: TGCAGTGTTCCTACCGGGACTAGCAATGAGCAGTTCTTC